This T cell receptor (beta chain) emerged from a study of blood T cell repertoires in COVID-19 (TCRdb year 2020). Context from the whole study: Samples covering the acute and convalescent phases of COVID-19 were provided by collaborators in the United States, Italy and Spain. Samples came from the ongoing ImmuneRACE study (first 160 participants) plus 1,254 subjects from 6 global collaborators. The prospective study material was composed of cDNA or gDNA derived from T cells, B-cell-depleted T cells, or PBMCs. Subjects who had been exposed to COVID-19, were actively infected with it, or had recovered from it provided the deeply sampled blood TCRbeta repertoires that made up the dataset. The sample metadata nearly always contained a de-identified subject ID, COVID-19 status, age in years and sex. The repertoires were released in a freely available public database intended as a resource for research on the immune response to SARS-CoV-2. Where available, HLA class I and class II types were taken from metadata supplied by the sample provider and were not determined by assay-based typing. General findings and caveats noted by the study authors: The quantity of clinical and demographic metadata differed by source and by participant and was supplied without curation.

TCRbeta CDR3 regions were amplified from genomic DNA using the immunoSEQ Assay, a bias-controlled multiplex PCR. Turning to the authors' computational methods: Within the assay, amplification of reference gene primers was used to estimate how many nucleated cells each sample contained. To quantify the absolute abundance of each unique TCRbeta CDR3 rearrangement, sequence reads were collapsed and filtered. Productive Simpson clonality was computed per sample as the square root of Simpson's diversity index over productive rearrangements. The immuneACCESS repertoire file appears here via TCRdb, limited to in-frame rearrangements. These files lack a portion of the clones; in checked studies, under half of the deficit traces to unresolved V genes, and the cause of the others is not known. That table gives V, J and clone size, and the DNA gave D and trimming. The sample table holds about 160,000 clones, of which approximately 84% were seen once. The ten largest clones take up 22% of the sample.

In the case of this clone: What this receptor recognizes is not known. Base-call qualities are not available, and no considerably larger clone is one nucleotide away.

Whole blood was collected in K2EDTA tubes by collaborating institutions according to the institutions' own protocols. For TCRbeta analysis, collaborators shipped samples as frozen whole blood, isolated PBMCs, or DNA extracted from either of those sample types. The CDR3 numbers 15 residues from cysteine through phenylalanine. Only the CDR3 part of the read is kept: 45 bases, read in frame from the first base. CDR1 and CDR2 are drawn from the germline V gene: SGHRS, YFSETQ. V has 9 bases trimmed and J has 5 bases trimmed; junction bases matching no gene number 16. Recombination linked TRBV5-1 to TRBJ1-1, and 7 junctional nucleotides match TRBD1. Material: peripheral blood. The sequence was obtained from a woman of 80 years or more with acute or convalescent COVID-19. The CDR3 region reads CATHDTSGGRTEAFF. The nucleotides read TGCGCCACCCATGATACATCAGGGGGGAGGACTGAAGCTTTCTTT. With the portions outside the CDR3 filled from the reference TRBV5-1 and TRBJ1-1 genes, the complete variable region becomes KAGVTQTPRYLIKTRGQQVTLSCSPISGHRSVSWYQQTPGQGLQFLFEYFSETQRNKGNFPGRFSGRQFSNSRSEMNVSTLELGDSALYLCATHDTSGGRTEAFFGQGTRLTVV.